This entry concerns a single T cell receptor beta chain. The record originates from a study of CD8 T cells in Susac syndrome. Across the study: Patients with Susac syndrome were therapy-naive, treated with corticosteroids, or treated with intravenous immunoglobulin alone when blood was collected.

RNA amounts of roughly 0.45 to 1 ug underwent reverse transcription with random hexamers. Each CDR3 protein gets one entry after TCRdb re-called the immunoSEQ multiplex PCR reads with MiXCR. The top ten hold roughly 0.17% of the sample, which has about 150,000 distinct CDR3 sequences, 95% seen once. V shed 5 bases and J shed 3 bases, with 17 bases lying between them. CDR1 LNHDA and CDR2 SQIVND come from the germline V gene (reference sequence). The CDR3 is 15 amino acids. The clonotype originates from a human donor with Susac syndrome. The material sequenced was CD8+ T cells from PBMCs. This chain uses TRBV19 with TRBJ2-7, with D possibly TRBD1 on 6 matching bases. CDR3 loop: CASSVSRDNFYEQYF. The CDR3 DNA is TGTGCCAGTAGTGTGTCCCGGGACAATTTCTACGAGCAGTACTTC.